Presented here are 18 T cell receptor beta chains from one specimen sequenced in a study of identical twins. TCRdb reprocessed the 5' RACE reads with MiXCR, giving one entry per CDR3 protein. The sample has approximately 690,000 distinct CDR3 sequences, roughly 6.2% seen once. The sequenced material came from naive T cells sorted from blood. All receptors derive from a young man in good health.

This clonotype was seen a few times. For the CDR3, the DNA is TGTGCCAGCAGTTATCCGATAAAAAATTCACCCCTCCACTTT. It translates to CASSYPIKNSPLHF. The chain couples TRBV6-5 to TRBJ1-6, with unresolved D. CDR1 is MNHEY and CDR2 is SVGAGI in the germline V gene. This CDR3 spans 14 amino acids. Trimming took off 3 bases at V and 7 bases at J, with 10 bases between the two ends.

Many counts were recorded for this clonotype. The rearrangement uses TRBV24-1 and TRBJ2-1; 10 bases map to TRBD2. Germline V lookup: CDR1 KGHDR, CDR2 SFDVKD. V lost 4 bases to trimming and J lost 2 bases; unmatched junction nucleotides: 4. The CDR3 runs to 16 residues. The CDR3 loop reads CATSDLSGRTYNEQFF. CDR3 bases: TGTGCCACCAGTGACCTTAGCGGGAGGACCTACAATGAGCAGTTCTTC.

This clonotype was found many times. V and J are TRBV5-1 and TRBJ1-1; D may be TRBD1 (6 bases). The germline gives CDR1 SGHRS, CDR2 YFSETQ. CDR3 length equals 16 residues. V dropped 2 bases and J dropped 0 bases, with 14 bases sitting between them. CDR3 in DNA: TGCGCCAGCAGCTTCCTAACAGGGATTTTGAACACTGAAGCTTTCTTT. Protein sequence: CASSFLTGILNTEAFF.

This clonotype was recorded a few times. V is TRBV2 and J is TRBJ2-3, with 8 bases identical to TRBD2. The CDR3 contains 15 residues. V shed 6 bases, J shed 3 bases, and the junction held 8 bases outside the gene matches. From germline, CDR1 is SNHLY and CDR2 FYNNEI. The CDR3 DNA reads as TGTGCCAGCAGGAGGGCGAGCGGGAGTACAGATACGCAGTATTTT. Translated, it gives CASRRASGSTDTQYF.

In this sample, this clonotype turned up many times. J is TRBJ2-2 and V is TRBV30, with 9 bases identical to TRBD2. Germline lookup yields CDR1 GTSNPN and CDR2 SVGIG (reference sequence). Trimming cost V 5 bases and J 8 bases; bases outside gene matches: 12. The CDR3 consists of 15 residues. As DNA, the CDR3 is TGTGCCTGGGCCGTCGGCGGGACTAGCTTAGGGGAGCTGTTTTTT. This encodes CAWAVGGTSLGELFF.

V is TRBV27 and J is TRBJ2-1; 7 positions agree with TRBD2. V trimming: 3 bases; J trimming: 8 bases; junction bases outside the gene matches: 10. The CDR3 totals 15 residues. CDR1 MNHEY and CDR2 SMNVEV come from the germline V gene (reference sequence). Written as DNA, the CDR3 is TGTGCCAGCAGTTTTCTGGCTAGCGGTAGCGATGAGCAGTTCTTC. Protein sequence: CASSFLASGSDEQFF.

The chain is built from TRBV4-3 and TRBJ1-2, with D possibly TRBD1 on 6 matching bases. The CDR3 contains 15 residues. The germline V gene has CDR1 LGHNA and CDR2 YSLEER. The V and J ends lost 0 bases and 4 bases respectively, with 12 bases between them. CDR3 sequence reads: CASSQEGQHSYGYTF. CDR3 sequence (DNA): TGCGCCAGCAGCCAAGAAGGACAGCACAGCTATGGCTACACCTTC.

As regards this clonotype: This may arise from a read error, as a much more abundant clone is one base away. The rearrangement joins TRBV7-2 to TRBJ2-5; a weak D match, TRBD2 (6 bases). CDR1 SGHTA and CDR2 FQGNSA come from the germline V gene. This CDR3 comprises 13 residues. CDR3 DNA: TGTGCCAGCAGCTTTAGACTAGAAGAGACCCAGCACTTC. Translating gives CASSFRLEETQHF.

This chain connects TRBV6-2 or TRBV6-3 to TRBJ2-1; D unclear. The germline V and J ends were trimmed by 2 bases and 12 bases, with 8 bases remaining between them. CDR3 length equals 11 residues. CDR1 is MNHEY, CDR2 SVGEGT, per germline. The chain's CDR3 is CASSYHGAQFF. In DNA, the CDR3 is TGTGCCAGCAGTTACCACGGAGCGCAGTTCTTC.

The V call is TRBV29-1, the J call TRBJ1-2, with a tentative D call TRBD1 (6 bases). Germline CDR1 SQVTM, CDR2 ANQGSEA. V lost 3 bases, J lost 4 bases, and 21 bases lay in between. The CDR3 is 16 amino acids. CDR3 protein: CSVEGGLQRISYGYTF. In nucleotides, the CDR3 is TGCAGCGTTGAGGGGGGGCTACAACGGATCTCCTATGGCTACACCTTC.

This clonotype was seen at least ten times. The chain combines TRBV12-3 or TRBV12-4 with TRBJ2-1; the match to TRBD2 covers 7 bases. This CDR3 is built from 13 residues. Trimming at V came to 5 bases and at J to 10 bases, leaving 8 bases not matched to a gene. Here the CDR3 DNA reads TGTGCCAGCAGTGCCTCTAGCGGAGGCGAGCAGTTCTTC. The encoded protein is CASSASSGGEQFF.

The table lists this clonotype with a count of one. This chain uses TRBV13 with TRBJ1-4; 9 bases line up with TRBD1. Trimming at V came to 4 bases and at J to 7 bases, leaving 4 bases not matched to a gene. The CDR3 sequence is 14 residues long. Germline V lookup: CDR1 PRHDT, CDR2 FYEKMQ (reference sequence). DNA for the CDR3: TGTGCCAGCAGCTCCGGGACAGGGCCTGAAAAACTGTTTTTT. It translates to CASSSGTGPEKLFF.

This clonotype has ten or more counts. The V gene is TRBV5-1, the J gene TRBJ2-2, with D perhaps assigned TRBD1 or TRBD2 (5 bases each). V lost 7 bases and J 0 bases, leaving 10 bases between the germline ends. The germline gives CDR1 SGHRS, CDR2 YFSETQ. The CDR3 is made up of 14 amino acids. This CDR3 is CASFRGPNTGELFF. The CDR3 coding sequence is TGCGCCAGCTTCCGGGGCCCGAACACCGGGGAGCTGTTTTTT.

Ten or more counts support this clonotype. This chain connects TRBV20-1 to TRBJ2-3, with D perhaps TRBD2 (6 bases). Trimming shortened V by 1 base and J by 3 bases, and 8 bases separated the two germline ends. The CDR3 length is 13 residues. Germline V gene lookup returns CDR1 DFQATT and CDR2 SNEGSKA (reference sequence). The DNA of the CDR3 is TGCAGTGCTAGAGGGACTACGACAGATACGCAGTATTTT. This encodes CSARGTTTDTQYF.

In its sample, this clonotype was seen many times. This chain uses TRBV21-1 with TRBJ2-4; the table names TRBD1, a call not compared with the DNA. TRBV21-1 is reported as a pseudogene. CDR3 length equals 16 residues. The CDR3 DNA reads TGTGCCAGCAGCACGTACAGGGGGGTAGCCAAAAACATTCAGTACTTC. Translating it yields CASSTYRGVAKNIQYF.

This chain joins TRBV12-3 or TRBV12-4 and TRBJ1-5, with D perhaps TRBD1 (5 bases). With 6 bases removed from V and 7 bases from J, the gap between germline ends came to 13 bases. This CDR3 is 13 amino acids long. The CDR3 DNA reads as TGTGCCAGCAGCCCCGACAGCGGCCAGCCCCAGCATTTT. It specifies CASSPDSGQPQHF.

This clonotype was detected many times. CDR3 region: CASSFGYGELFF. The CDR3 DNA reads TGTGCCAGCAGCTTTGGATACGGGGAGCTGTTTTTT. This chain uses TRBV7-9 with TRBJ2-2, with D hard to call. Germline CDR1 is SEHNR and CDR2 is FQNEAQ (reference sequence). The CDR3 runs to 12 residues. The V gene lost 3 bases and the J gene lost 7 bases, with 6 bases spanning the gap.

This clonotype was seen many times. The chain combines TRBV7-2 with TRBJ1-2; TRBD1 matches at 8 bases. The V and J ends lost 4 bases and 8 bases, in that order; junction bases with no gene match: 6. Germline loops: CDR1 SGHTA, CDR2 FQGNSA. This CDR3 is 13 amino acids long. The CDR3 DNA reads TGTGCCAGCAGCTCGGACAGGGAGGGCGGCTACACCTTC. Amino acids: CASSSDREGGYTF.